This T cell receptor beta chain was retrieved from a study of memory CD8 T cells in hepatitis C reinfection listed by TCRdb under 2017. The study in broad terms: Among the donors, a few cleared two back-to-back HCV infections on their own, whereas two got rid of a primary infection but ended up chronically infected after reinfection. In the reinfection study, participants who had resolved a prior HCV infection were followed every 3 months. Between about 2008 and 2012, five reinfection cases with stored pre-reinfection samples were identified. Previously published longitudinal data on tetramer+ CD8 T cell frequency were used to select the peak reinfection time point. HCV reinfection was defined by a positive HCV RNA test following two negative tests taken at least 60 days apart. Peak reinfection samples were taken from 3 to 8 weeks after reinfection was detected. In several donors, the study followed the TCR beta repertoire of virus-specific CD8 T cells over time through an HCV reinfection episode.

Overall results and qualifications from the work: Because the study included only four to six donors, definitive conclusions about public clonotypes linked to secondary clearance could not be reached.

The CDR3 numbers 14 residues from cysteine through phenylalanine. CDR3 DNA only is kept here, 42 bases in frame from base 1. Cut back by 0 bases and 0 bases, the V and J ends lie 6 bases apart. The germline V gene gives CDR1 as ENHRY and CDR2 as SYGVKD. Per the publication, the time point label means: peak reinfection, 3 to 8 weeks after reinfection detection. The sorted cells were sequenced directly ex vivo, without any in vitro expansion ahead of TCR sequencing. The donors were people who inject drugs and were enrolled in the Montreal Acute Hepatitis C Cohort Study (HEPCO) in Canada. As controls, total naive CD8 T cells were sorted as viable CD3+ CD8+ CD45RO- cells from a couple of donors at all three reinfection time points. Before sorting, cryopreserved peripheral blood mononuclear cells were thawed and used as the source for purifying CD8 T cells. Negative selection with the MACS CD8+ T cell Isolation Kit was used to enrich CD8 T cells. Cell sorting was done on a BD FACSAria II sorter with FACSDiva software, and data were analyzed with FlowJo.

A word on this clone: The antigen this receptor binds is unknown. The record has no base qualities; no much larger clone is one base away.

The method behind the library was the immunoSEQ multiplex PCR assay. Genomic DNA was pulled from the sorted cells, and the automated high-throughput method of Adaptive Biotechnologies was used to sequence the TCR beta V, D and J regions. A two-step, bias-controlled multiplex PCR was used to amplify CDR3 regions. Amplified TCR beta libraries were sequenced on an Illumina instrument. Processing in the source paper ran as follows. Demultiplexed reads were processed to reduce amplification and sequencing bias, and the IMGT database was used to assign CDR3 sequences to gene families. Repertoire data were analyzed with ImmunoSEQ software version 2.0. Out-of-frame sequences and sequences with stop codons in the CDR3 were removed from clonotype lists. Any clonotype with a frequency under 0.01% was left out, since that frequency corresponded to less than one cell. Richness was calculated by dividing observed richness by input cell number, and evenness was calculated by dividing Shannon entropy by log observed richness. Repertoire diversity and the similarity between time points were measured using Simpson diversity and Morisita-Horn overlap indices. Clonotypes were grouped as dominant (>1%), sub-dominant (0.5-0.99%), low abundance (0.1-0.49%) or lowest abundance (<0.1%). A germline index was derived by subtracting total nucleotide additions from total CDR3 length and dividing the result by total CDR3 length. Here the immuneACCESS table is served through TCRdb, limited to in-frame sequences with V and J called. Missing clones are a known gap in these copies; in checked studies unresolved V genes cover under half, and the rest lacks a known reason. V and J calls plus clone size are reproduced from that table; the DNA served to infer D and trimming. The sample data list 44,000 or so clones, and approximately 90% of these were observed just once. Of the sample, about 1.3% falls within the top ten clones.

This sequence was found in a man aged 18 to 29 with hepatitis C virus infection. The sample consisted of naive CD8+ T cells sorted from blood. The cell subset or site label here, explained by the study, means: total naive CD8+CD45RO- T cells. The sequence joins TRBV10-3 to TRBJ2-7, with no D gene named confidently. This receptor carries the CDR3 CAISESGSSYEQYF. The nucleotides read TGTGCCATCAGTGAGTCGGGCAGCTCCTACGAGCAGTACTTC.